A selection of T cell receptor beta chains follows, all from one sample in a study of blood T cell repertoires in COVID-19. Measured with immunoSEQ multiplex PCR; TCRdb has only the in-frame clones, and not every one. The sample shows fewer than 400,000 clones, 89% of them seen only once. Sequencing was performed on PBMCs or T cells enriched from blood (not recorded which). The receptor set was obtained from a man aged 60 to 69 who had recovered from COVID-19. CDR3s include the opening cysteine and the closing phenylalanine or tryptophan. The D gene is left open where the match is weak. Clone size, where shown, is once, few, many, or a class for clones that have expanded.

- 14 TRBJ1-4 - TRBV3-1/TRBV3-2 TGTGCCAGCAGCCAGAGGGGGACGGATGAAAAACTGTTTTTT CASSQRGTDEKLFF
TRBD2 17 TRBJ2-5 - TRBV6-2/TRBV6-3 TGTGCCAGCAGTTATTCCGGGACTAGCGGGAGCCGGAAGACCCAGTACTTC CASSYSGTSGSRKTQYF
TRBD1 16 TRBJ1-5 - TRBV28 TGTGCCAGCACCCCAGGAAAGGGGGCTAGCAATCAGCCCCAGCATTTT CASTPGKGASNQPQHF
TRBD1 16 TRBJ2-2 - TRBV4-2 TGTGCCAGCAGCCAAGGCGGCAGGGGGTTTGCCGGGGAGCTGTTTTTT CASSQGGRGFAGELFF
- 16 TRBJ2-1 - TRBV15 TGTGCCACCAGCAGAGGAGGGCTACGAGCGTTGGGTGAGCAGTTCTTC CATSRGGLRALGEQFF
- 13 TRBJ1-1 - TRBV18 TGTGCCAGCACTCAGGGGTTCTACACTGAAGCTTTCTTT CASTQGFYTEAFF
- 15 TRBJ2-7 - TRBV6-5 TGTGCCACCACCCCCGGTAGTTCACCAGGGCAGAAGCAGTACTTC CATTPGSSPGQKQYF
TRBD2 15 TRBJ2-3 - TRBV9 TGTGCCAGCAGCGTCGGTAGCGGGGGTTCGGGTACGCAGTATTTT CASSVGSGGSGTQYF
TRBD2 14 TRBJ2-1 - TRBV7-9 TGTGCCAGCAGCCTAGCGGGAGGAATCAATGAGCAGTTCTTC CASSLAGGINEQFF
TRBD2 13 TRBJ2-3 - TRBV7-2 TGTGCCAGCAGCAGCGGGAGGGGGGATACGCAGTATTTT CASSSGRGDTQYF
- 17 TRBJ2-7 - TRBV18 TGTGCCAGCTCACCCAAACAGGAGTCAGGGGCCGCCTACGAGCAGTACTTC CASSPKQESGAAYEQYF
TRBD2 17 TRBJ2-3 - TRBV5-4 TGTGCCAGCAGCGCCCCTCTAGCGGGAGGAAGCACAGATACGCAGTATTTT CASSAPLAGGSTDTQYF
TRBD1 13 TRBJ1-1 - TRBV28 TGTGCCAGCAGTCTGACAGGGACCCCTGAAGCTTTCTTT CASSLTGTPEAFF
- 15 TRBJ1-4 - TRBV7-3 TGTGCCAGCAGCTTACTTCCAGGGTCTAATGAAAAACTGTTTTTT CASSLLPGSNEKLFF
- 13 TRBJ2-7 - TRBV28 TGTGCCAGCAGCCCCCGGAGTACCTACGAGCAGTACTTC CASSPRSTYEQYF
TRBD2 16 TRBJ2-1 - TRBV11-1 TGTGCCAGCAGCTCTCCCCTAGCGGGAGTGCATGGTGAGCAGTTCTTC CASSSPLAGVHGEQFF
TRBD1 14 TRBJ1-5 - TRBV5-1 TGCGCCAGCAGCTTCGGGACAGGTGATCAGCCCCAGCATTTT CASSFGTGDQPQHF
- 13 TRBJ2-7 - TRBV5-1 TGCGCCAGCAACCTCCAGGGGTCCTACGAGCAGTACTTC CASNLQGSYEQYF
TRBD1 14 TRBJ1-6 - TRBV2 TGTGCCAGCAGTGGGACAGGGGTGGATTCACCCCTCCACTTT CASSGTGVDSPLHF
TRBD2 18 TRBJ2-1 - TRBV30 TGTGCCTCGACAAAATACTCCGGGACTAGCGGGTTTGGGAATGAGCAGTTCTTC CASTKYSGTSGFGNEQFF
- 13 TRBJ2-1 - TRBV29-1 TGCAGCGTTGACAGGGGCTCCTACAATGAGCAGTTCTTC CSVDRGSYNEQFF
- 15 TRBJ1-1 - TRBV27 TGTGCCAGCACCTTAGAGGGGGAGGGGAACACTGAAGCTTTCTTT CASTLEGEGNTEAFF
TRBD1 17 TRBJ2-2 - TRBV10-3 TGTGCCACAAGGCGTACAGGGGGTGGTTCGAACACCGGGGAGCTGTTTTTT CATRRTGGGSNTGELFF
TRBD1 16 TRBJ1-1 once TRBV7-9 TGTGCCAGCAGGAGGACAGGGGGTGTTGGTGGATCTGAAGCTTTCTTT CASRRTGGVGGSEAFF